This entry lists 4 T cell receptor beta chains sequenced from one sample in a study of naive CD8 T cells in extremely preterm neonates. Measured with immunoSEQ multiplex PCR; TCRdb has only the in-frame clones, and not every one. The sample lists some 5,900 clones; about 98% were seen once. Material: naive CD8+ T cells from blood. These receptors came from a human donor in good health.

This chain connects TRBV2 to TRBJ2-5; 7 bases are a match to TRBD1. CDR3 length: 15 amino acids. J was trimmed by 1 base and V by 6 bases; bases with no gene match: 8. The germline CDR1 and CDR2 sequences are SNHLY and FYNNEI. CDR3 DNA sequence: TGTGCCAGCAGCGGATACAGGGGATCCCAAGAGACCCAGTACTTC. This sequence encodes CASSGYRGSQETQYF.

This clone showed up just once. The chain joins TRBV7-9 to TRBJ1-1, with 8 bases that match TRBD1. CDR3 length: 13 residues. Unmatched junction bases numbered 7, after V lost 8 bases and J lost 5 bases. Germline-derived CDR1 and CDR2 are SEHNR and FQNEAQ (reference sequence). In DNA, the CDR3 is TGTGCCAGCCGAGGGGGACAGGTAACTGAAGCTTTCTTT. Translating gives CASRGGQVTEAFF.

The chain combines TRBV28 with TRBJ1-3, with D hard to call. V lost 3 bases to trimming and J lost 0 bases, with 6 bases between them. The CDR3 extends over 14 amino acids. Germline V CDR1 and CDR2: MDHEN, SYDVKM. The CDR3 protein is CASSFSGSGNTIYF. In DNA form, the CDR3 reads TGTGCCAGCAGTTTTTCCGGCTCTGGAAACACCATATATTTT. Looking up the rest from reference TRBV28 and TRBJ1-3 gives the full variable domain: DVKVTQSSRYLVKRTGEKVFLECVQDMDHENMFWYRQDPGLGLRLIYFSYDVKMKEKGDIPEGYSVSREKKERFSLILESASTNQTSMYLCASSFSGSGNTIYFGEGSWLTVV.

V usage is TRBV7-9 and J usage is TRBJ2-3; D call uncertain. V shed 5 bases and J shed 6 bases, with 9 bases lying between them. The CDR3 totals 12 residues. In germline, CDR1 is SEHNR, CDR2 FQNEAQ (reference sequence). CDR3: CASSKPRDTQYF. The CDR3 coding sequence is TGTGCCAGCAGCAAACCTCGGGATACGCAGTATTTT.